This TCR beta chain was retrieved from a study of identical twins. On this clonotype: Its antigen remains unidentified.

Whole-study findings and limits: An excess of low generation probability was shown by twin-shared out-of-frame alpha sequences. Carriage of fewer insertions was seen in abundant cord blood beta clonotypes, whereas memory repertoires showed none.

V dropped 4 bases and J dropped 4 bases, with 20 bases sitting between them. The germline CDR1 and CDR2 sequences are LGHNA and YNFKEQ. The CDR3 runs to 17 residues. Each CDR3 protein is one row after TCRdb ran MiXCR on the 5' RACE reads. The sample carries about 340,000 distinct CDR3 sequences, approximately 13% recorded once. These data also featured in a second study, about yellow fever vaccine responses in identical twins.

Sequenced sample: CD8+ T cells sorted from blood. The genes are TRBV4-2 and TRBJ2-1; possibly TRBD2 for D (6 bases). The sequence derives from a woman in her late teens or twenties in good health. CDR3 sequence (DNA): TGTGCCAGCAGCCCAAGGGCGGGCGGGGTCCTATACAATGAGCAGTTCTTC. It codes for CASSPRAGGVLYNEQFF.